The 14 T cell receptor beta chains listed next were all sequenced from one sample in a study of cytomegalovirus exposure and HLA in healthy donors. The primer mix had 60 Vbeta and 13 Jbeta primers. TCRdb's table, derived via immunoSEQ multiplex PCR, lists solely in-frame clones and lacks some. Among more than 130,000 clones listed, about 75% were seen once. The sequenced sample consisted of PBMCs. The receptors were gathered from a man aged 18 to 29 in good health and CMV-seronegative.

The CDR3 coding sequence is TGTGCCAGTAGTTTTGACTACAGGGCCACGAGGGGCTACACCTTC. Its translation is CASSFDYRATRGYTF. V is TRBV19 and J is TRBJ1-2; D perhaps matches TRBD1 (6 bases). The CDR3 covers 15 residues. Looked up from germline, CDR1 is LNHDA and CDR2 is SQIVND (reference sequence). V was trimmed by 5 bases and J by 8 bases, leaving 21 bases between them.

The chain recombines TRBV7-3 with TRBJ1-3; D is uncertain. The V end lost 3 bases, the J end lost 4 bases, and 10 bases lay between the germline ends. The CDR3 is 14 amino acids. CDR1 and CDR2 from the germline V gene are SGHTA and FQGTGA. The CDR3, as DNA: TGTGCCAGCAGCTTGGAGGGATCAGGAAACACCATATATTTT. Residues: CASSLEGSGNTIYF. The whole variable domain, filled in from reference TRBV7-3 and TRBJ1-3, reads GAGVSQTPSNKVTEKGKYVELRCDPISGHTALYWYRQSLGQGPEFLIYFQGTGAADDSGLPNDRFFAVRPEGSVSTLKIQRTERGDSAVYLCASSLEGSGNTIYFGEGSWLTVV.

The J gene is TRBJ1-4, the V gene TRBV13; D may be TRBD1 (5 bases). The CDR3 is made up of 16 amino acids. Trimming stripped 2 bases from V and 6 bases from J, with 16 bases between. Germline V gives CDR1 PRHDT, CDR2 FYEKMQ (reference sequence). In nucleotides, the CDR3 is TGTGCCAGCAGCTTACGGCAGGGAACTTTGTATGAAAAACTGTTTTTT. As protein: CASSLRQGTLYEKLFF.

CDR3 coding DNA: TGTGCCAGCAGCAACCCATCCTTAGGAGGGAGGAAAACCGGGGAGCTGTTTTTT. Translating it yields CASSNPSLGGRKTGELFF. The rearrangement uses TRBV21-1 and TRBJ2-2; the listed D gene, TRBD2, was not tested against the DNA. TRBV21-1 is described as a pseudogene. The CDR3 spans 18 residues.

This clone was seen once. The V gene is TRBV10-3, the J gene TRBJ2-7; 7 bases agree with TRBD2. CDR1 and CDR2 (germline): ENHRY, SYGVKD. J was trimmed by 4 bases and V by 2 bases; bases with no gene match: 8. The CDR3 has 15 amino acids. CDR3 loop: CAISEVGGGWYEQYF. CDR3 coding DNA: TGTGCCATCAGTGAGGTCGGGGGAGGGTGGTACGAGCAGTACTTC.

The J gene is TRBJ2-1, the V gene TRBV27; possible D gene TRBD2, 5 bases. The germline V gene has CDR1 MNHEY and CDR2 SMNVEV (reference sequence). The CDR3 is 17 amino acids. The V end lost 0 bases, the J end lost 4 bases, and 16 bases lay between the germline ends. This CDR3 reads CASSLSPANRGYNEQFF. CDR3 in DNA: TGTGCCAGCAGTTTATCACCGGCAAATCGAGGGTACAATGAGCAGTTCTTC.

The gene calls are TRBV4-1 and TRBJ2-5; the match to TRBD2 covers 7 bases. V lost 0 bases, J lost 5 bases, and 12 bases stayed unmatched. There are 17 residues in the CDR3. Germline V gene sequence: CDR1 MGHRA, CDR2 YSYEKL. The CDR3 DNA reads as TGCGCCAGCAGCCAAGATTCAGCGGGACCTATTGGGGAGACCCAGTACTTC. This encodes CASSQDSAGPIGETQYF.

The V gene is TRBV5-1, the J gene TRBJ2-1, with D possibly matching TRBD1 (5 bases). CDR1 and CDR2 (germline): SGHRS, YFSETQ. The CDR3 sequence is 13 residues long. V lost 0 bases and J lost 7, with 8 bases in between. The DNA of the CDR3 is TGCGCCAGCAGCTTGGCCAGGGCGAATGAGCAGTTCTTC. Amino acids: CASSLARANEQFF.

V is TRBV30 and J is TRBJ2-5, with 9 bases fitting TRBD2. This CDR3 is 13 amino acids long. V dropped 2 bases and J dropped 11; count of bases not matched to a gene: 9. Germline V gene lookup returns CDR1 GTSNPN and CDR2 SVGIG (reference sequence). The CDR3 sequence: CAWSTGGGAEQYF. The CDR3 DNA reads TGTGCCTGGAGTACGGGCGGGGGGGCAGAGCAGTACTTC.

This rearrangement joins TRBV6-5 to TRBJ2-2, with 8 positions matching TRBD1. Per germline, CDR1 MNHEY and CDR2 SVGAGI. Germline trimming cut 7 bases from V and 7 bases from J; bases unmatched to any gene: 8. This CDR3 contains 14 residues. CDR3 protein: CASIGQGLGGELFF. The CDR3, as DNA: TGTGCCAGCATAGGACAGGGCCTTGGCGGGGAGCTGTTTTTT.

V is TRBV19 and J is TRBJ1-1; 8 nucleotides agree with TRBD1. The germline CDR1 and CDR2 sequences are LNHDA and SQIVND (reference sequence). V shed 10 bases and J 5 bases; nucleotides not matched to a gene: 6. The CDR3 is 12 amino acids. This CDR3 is CATGQGPTEAFF. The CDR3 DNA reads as TGTGCCACTGGACAGGGCCCGACTGAAGCTTTCTTT.

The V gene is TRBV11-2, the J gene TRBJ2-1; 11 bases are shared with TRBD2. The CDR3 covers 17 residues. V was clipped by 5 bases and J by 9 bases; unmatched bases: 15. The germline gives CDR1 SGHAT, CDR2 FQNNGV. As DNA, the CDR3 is TGTGCCAGCAGCGCTCTGGGATCTAGCGGGGGGCATCTTGAGCAGTTCTTC. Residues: CASSALGSSGGHLEQFF.

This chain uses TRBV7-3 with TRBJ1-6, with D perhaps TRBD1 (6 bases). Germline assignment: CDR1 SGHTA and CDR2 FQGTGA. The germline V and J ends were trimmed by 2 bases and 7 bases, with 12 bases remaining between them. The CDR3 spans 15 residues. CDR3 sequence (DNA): TGTGCCAGCAGCTTATCAGGGGTGGCGAATTCACCCCTCCACTTT. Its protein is CASSLSGVANSPLHF.

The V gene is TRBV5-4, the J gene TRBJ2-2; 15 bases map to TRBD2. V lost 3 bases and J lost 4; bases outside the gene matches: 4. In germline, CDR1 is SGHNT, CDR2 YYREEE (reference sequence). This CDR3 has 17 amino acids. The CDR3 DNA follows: TGTGCCAGCAGCTCAGGACTAGCGGGGGGGCCCACCGGGGAGCTGTTTTTT. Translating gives CASSSGLAGGPTGELFF.